A single sample gave rise to the 12 T cell receptor beta chains below, sequenced in a study of T-cell memory formation after mild COVID-19. TCRdb reanalysed the 5' RACE reads using MiXCR and keeps one entry per CDR3 protein. Seen here are around 370,000 distinct CDR3 sequences, 20% to 25% observed once, and the top ten hold 9.5% to 15%. Sequencing was carried out using PBMCs or a T cell subset sorted from them (not recorded which). The receptors come from an adult woman who had mild COVID-19 (a few samples of this study predate the infection). Cell type and time point are not known.

The chain joins TRBV7-2 to TRBJ1-5, with a tentative D call TRBD1 (5 bases). This CDR3 spans 13 amino acids. Germline V CDR1 and CDR2: SGHTA, FQGNSA. The V and J ends lost 3 bases and 7 bases respectively, with 10 bases between them. The chain's CDR3 is CASSFTGGQPQHF. The CDR3 DNA reads TGTGCCAGCAGCTTTACAGGAGGGCAGCCCCAGCATTTT. Full variable domain (rest looked up from reference TRBV7-2 and TRBJ1-5): GAGVSQSPSNKVTEKGKDVELRCDPISGHTALYWYRQSLGQGLEFLIYFQGNSAPDKSGLPSDRFSAERTGGSVSTLTIQRTQQEDSAVYLCASSFTGGQPQHFGDGTRLSIL.

CDR3 bases: TGTGCCAGCAGCTTAGGACGGGGGAACCAAGAGACCCAGTACTTC. As protein: CASSLGRGNQETQYF. This rearrangement joins TRBV7-9 to TRBJ2-5; D is perhaps TRBD2 (6 bases). In germline, CDR1 is SEHNR, CDR2 FQNEAQ (reference sequence). The CDR3 extends over 15 amino acids. With 1 base removed from V and 0 bases from J, the gap between germline ends came to 9 bases.

The rearrangement uses TRBV7-9 and TRBJ2-3; D unclear. The CDR3 length is 15 residues. The V end lost 1 base, the J end lost 0 bases, and 8 bases lay between the germline ends. Germline CDR1 and CDR2: SEHNR and FQNEAQ (reference sequence). CDR3: CASSLGRRSTDTQYF. CDR3 coding DNA: TGTGCCAGCAGCTTAGGACGGCGGAGCACAGATACGCAGTATTTT.

The chain links TRBV7-8 to TRBJ2-5; D ambiguous. V was cut by 5 bases and J by 4 bases, with 14 bases left in between. CDR1 is SGHVS, CDR2 FQNEAQ, per germline. The CDR3 covers 14 residues. The CDR3: CASSPMAWGETQYF. Written as DNA, the CDR3 is TGTGCCAGCAGCCCTATGGCATGGGGAGAGACCCAGTACTTC.

This clonotype was counted between two and nine times. The chain employs TRBV7-9 and TRBJ2-7; D is ambiguous. The CDR3 has 14 residues. Germline lookup yields CDR1 SEHNR and CDR2 FQNEAQ (reference sequence). Trimming pared 5 bases from V and 5 bases from J, leaving 16 bases between. CDR3 DNA sequence: TGTGCCAGCAGCCAGTCCACAGAAGGCCACGAGCAGTACTTC. Protein: CASSQSTEGHEQYF.

There are many counts of this clonotype. The V gene is TRBV12-3 or TRBV12-4, the J gene TRBJ2-7; 8 positions match TRBD1. The trim removed 5 bases at V and 9 bases at J, leaving 6 bases unmatched. The CDR3 length is 12 residues. CDR3 DNA sequence: TGTGCCAGCAGTACAGGACAGGGCGGGCAGTACTTC. Translation gives CASSTGQGGQYF.

This clonotype has only a few counts. V usage is TRBV12-3 or TRBV12-4 and J usage is TRBJ2-7; possible D gene TRBD1, 5 bases. This CDR3 comprises 14 residues. V was shortened by 3 bases and J by 5 bases, with 14 bases between the two germline ends. The DNA of the CDR3 is TGTGCCAGCAGTTTTTCGGCAGGGATGGACGAGCAGTACTTC. This encodes CASSFSAGMDEQYF.

The chain couples TRBV20-1 to TRBJ2-7, with 7 bases fitting TRBD2. Germline V gene data show CDR1 as DFQATT and CDR2 as SNEGSKA (reference sequence). Germline trimming cut 3 bases from V and 3 bases from J; bases unmatched to any gene: 2. The CDR3 has 12 residues. CDR3 DNA sequence: TGCAGTGCTAGGGGGGACTACTACGAGCAGTACTTC. Its translation is CSARGDYYEQYF.

With regard to this clonotype: The junction departs from germline at one end; a sequencing error may be responsible. The chain is built from TRBV4-1 and TRBJ1-4; 7 bases line up with TRBD1. Germline V gene data show CDR1 as MGHRA and CDR2 as YSYEKL. CDR3 size: 13 residues. The CDR3 nucleotides are TGCGCCAGCAGCCAAGTGGGGGACAGAGGGCCGATTTTT. Amino acids: CASSQVGDRGPIF.

The chain is built from TRBV6-5 and TRBJ2-7; D not certain. The CDR3 contains 13 residues. The V gene's germline CDR1 is MNHEY and CDR2 SVGAGI. The V gene lost 2 bases and the J gene lost 3 bases, with 8 bases spanning the gap. The CDR3 region is CASSYGSVYEQYF. The CDR3 DNA reads as TGTGCCAGCAGTTACGGGTCCGTCTACGAGCAGTACTTC.

The chain is built from TRBV6-5 and TRBJ2-2; possibly TRBD1 for D (5 bases). Trimming removed 7 bases from V and 4 bases from J, with 16 bases in between. CDR1 and CDR2 (germline): MNHEY, SVGAGI. The CDR3 length is 15 residues. The CDR3 nucleotides read TGTGCCAGCAATCAGGGCGGAAGAAGCACCGGGGAGCTGTTTTTT. Encoded protein: CASNQGGRSTGELFF.

The chain is built from TRBV14 and TRBJ2-5; possibly TRBD2 for D (6 bases). The CDR3 length is 15 residues. Trimming shortened V by 1 base and J by 4 bases, and 13 bases separated the two germline ends. Germline-derived CDR1 and CDR2 are SGHDN and FVKESK. In DNA form, the CDR3 reads TGTGCCAGCAGCCAAGTTCAGGGTAGCGGAGAGACCCAGTACTTC. Its translation: CASSQVQGSGETQYF.